This T cell receptor beta chain was documented in a study of cytomegalovirus exposure and HLA in healthy donors. Study in general: Earlier work reported 117 million unique TCR beta sequences from approximately 180 million T cells. Of the donors genotyped, approximately 430 in all, over 80% fell in the Caucasian-associated ancestry cluster.

Primers for the PCR totalled 60 Vbeta and 13 Jbeta. Repertoires were generated with immunoSEQ multiplex PCR, while TCRdb's copy carries only in-frame clones and drops some. The table shows roughly 150,000 clones, with about 80% occurring only once. Whole-study findings and limits: The majority of CMV-associated TCR beta chains were reported as apparently HLA-restricted in a later analysis. 87-base-pair reads could not separate some V segments, including TRBV6-2 and TRBV6-3.

Concerning this clone: What it binds is unknown.

This CDR3 comprises 15 residues. V lost 4 bases and J lost 3; bases outside the gene matches: 4. Germline V gives CDR1 LGHNA, CDR2 YSLEER. V usage is TRBV4-3 and J usage is TRBJ2-7, with 12 bases fitting TRBD2. The specimen sequenced was PBMCs. This TCR came from a woman aged 50 to 60 in good health and CMV-seropositive. DNA of the CDR3: TGCGCCAGCAGCCCTACTAGCGGGGGGTTCTACGAGCAGTACTTC. It is translated as CASSPTSGGFYEQYF.